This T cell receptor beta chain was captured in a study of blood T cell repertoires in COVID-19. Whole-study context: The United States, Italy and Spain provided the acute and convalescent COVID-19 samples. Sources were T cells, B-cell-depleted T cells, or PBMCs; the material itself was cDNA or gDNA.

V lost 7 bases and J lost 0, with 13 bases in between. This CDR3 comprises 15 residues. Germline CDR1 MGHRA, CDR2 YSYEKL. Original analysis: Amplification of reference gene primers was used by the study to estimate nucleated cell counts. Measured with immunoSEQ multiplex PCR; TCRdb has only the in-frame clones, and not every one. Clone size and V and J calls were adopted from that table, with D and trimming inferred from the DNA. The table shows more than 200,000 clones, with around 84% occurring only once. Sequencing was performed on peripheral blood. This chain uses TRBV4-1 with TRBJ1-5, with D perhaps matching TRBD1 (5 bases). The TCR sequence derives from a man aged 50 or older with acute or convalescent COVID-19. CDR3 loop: CASTRQPNSNQPQHF. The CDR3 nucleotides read TGCGCCAGCACCAGACAGCCGAATAGCAATCAGCCCCAGCATTTT.